Presented here are 20 T cell receptor beta chains from one specimen sequenced in a study of blood T cells in healthy people across ages. PCR was performed a second time for about 7 to 12 cycles using a sample-barcoded 5' primer and a J-beta primer mix. MiXCR was run by TCRdb on the 5' RACE reads, yielding one entry per CDR3 protein. Counted here are hundreds of thousands of distinct CDR3 sequences, more than 45% occurring once; the ten biggest clones make up roughly 13%. The sample consisted of blood. The source is a woman aged 80 or over in good health.

This chain links TRBV4-3 with TRBJ2-7; TRBD1 agrees at 10 bases. The CDR3 extends over 15 amino acids. V lost 4 bases and J lost 5; bases outside the gene matches: 8. Germline V CDR1 and CDR2: LGHNA, YSLEER. The CDR3 spells CASSPRGQGFDEQYF. The CDR3 bases are TGCGCCAGCAGCCCCAGGGGACAGGGGTTCGACGAGCAGTACTTC.

This clonotype is a singleton in its sample. The CDR3 reads CASSPSRGQGSYEQYF. CDR3 in DNA: TGTGCCAGCAGTCCTAGCCGCGGACAGGGTTCATACGAGCAGTACTTC. The genes are TRBV27 and TRBJ2-7; TRBD1 agrees at 8 bases. V lost 5 bases, J lost 4 bases, and 13 bases stayed unmatched. This CDR3 has 16 residues. Germline lookup yields CDR1 MNHEY and CDR2 SMNVEV (reference sequence).

V and J are TRBV9 and TRBJ1-1; a possible D gene is TRBD1 (5 bases). Germline CDR1 is SGDLS and CDR2 is YYNGEE. This CDR3 is 15 amino acids long. Trimming pared 0 bases from V and 4 bases from J, leaving 13 bases between. The CDR3 nucleotides are TGTGCCAGCAGCGTAGATGGGACCCGGGGCACTGAAGCTTTCTTT. Protein: CASSVDGTRGTEAFF. Full variable domain (missing parts from reference TRBV9 and TRBJ1-1): DSGVTQTPKHLITATGQRVTLRCSPRSGDLSVYWYQQSLDQGLQFLIQYYNGEERAKGNILERFSAQQFPDLHSELNLSSLELGDSALYFCASSVDGTRGTEAFFGQGTRLTVV.

This clonotype showed up just a few times. J is TRBJ2-1 and V is TRBV28; no clear D. The CDR3 sequence is 12 residues long. Germline V gives CDR1 MDHEN, CDR2 SYDVKM. V lost 1 base to trimming and J lost 6 bases, with 4 bases between them. This CDR3 reads CASSLSANEQFF. The CDR3 DNA follows: TGTGCCAGCAGTTTATCGGCCAATGAGCAGTTCTTC. Using reference TRBV28 and TRBJ2-1 for the parts outside the CDR3, the full variable domain is DVKVTQSSRYLVKRTGEKVFLECVQDMDHENMFWYRQDPGLGLRLIYFSYDVKMKEKGDIPEGYSVSREKKERFSLILESASTNQTSMYLCASSLSANEQFFGPGTRLTVL.

This clonotype was found many times. This chain joins TRBV3-1 and TRBJ2-7, with D unresolved. Trimming pared 1 base from V and 2 bases from J, leaving 6 bases between. The germline gives CDR1 LGHDT, CDR2 YNNKEL (reference sequence). The CDR3 has 13 amino acids. In DNA form, the CDR3 reads TGTGCCAGCAGCCAAGGGTGGCCCTACGAGCAGTACTTC. It is translated as CASSQGWPYEQYF.

Worth noting for this clonotype: A much larger clone sits a single nucleotide away, making a read error possible. V gene TRBV9 combines with J gene TRBJ2-5, with TRBD2 identical over 9 bases. Germline V CDR1 and CDR2: SGDLS, YYNGEE. V lost 3 bases and J lost 5; bases outside the gene matches: 17. CDR3 size: 18 residues. CDR3 amino acids: CASSAPRRAGGLFETQYF. Written as DNA, the CDR3 is TGTGCCAGCAGCGCTCCTCGGAGAGCGGGGGGTCTCTTTGAGACCCAGTACTTC. The full variable domain, in which reference TRBV9 and TRBJ2-5 provide the parts outside the CDR3, is DSGVTQTPKHLITATGQRVTLRCSPRSGDLSVYWYQQSLDQGLQFLIQYYNGEERAKGNILERFSAQQFPDLHSELNLSSLELGDSALYFCASSAPRRAGGLFETQYFGPGTRLLVL.

Note on this clonotype: A much larger clone lies a single base off, so this may be a read error. The gene calls are TRBV7-3 and TRBJ2-1; possibly TRBD2 for D (6 bases). The CDR3 length is 15 residues. Germline V lookup: CDR1 SGHTA, CDR2 FQGTGA. The CDR3 DNA follows: TGTGCCAGCTGCTTCCCCAGCGGGCGAAACAATGAGCAGTTCTTC. Amino acids: CASCFPSGRNNEQFF.

The chain combines TRBV20-1 with TRBJ2-2; D not resolved. This CDR3 is 13 amino acids long. Germline V gene data show CDR1 as DFQATT and CDR2 as SNEGSKA (reference sequence). With 6 bases removed from V and 0 bases from J, the gap between germline ends came to 8 bases. CDR3: CSARTTNTGELFF. For the CDR3, the DNA is TGCAGTGCCCGTACTACGAACACCGGGGAGCTGTTTTTT.

In the case of this clonotype: Being one base from a much bigger clone, this may be a read error. This sequence joins TRBV4-2 and TRBJ2-3; no firm D call. The germline gives CDR1 LGHNA, CDR2 YNFKEQ. The CDR3 loop spans 16 amino acids. Trimming stripped 0 bases from V and 8 bases from J, with 18 bases between. The CDR3 coding sequence is TGTGCCAGCAGCCAAGAATCCAGGCCTTCCGTTGGTACGCAGTATTTT. As protein: CASSQESRPSVGTQYF.

The V and J genes are TRBV28 and TRBJ2-1; D is uncertain. The CDR3 has 14 residues. Trimming pared 8 bases from V and 1 base from J, leaving 12 bases between. Germline V CDR1 and CDR2: MDHEN, SYDVKM. CDR3 residues: CASCGPISYNEQFF. CDR3 nucleotide sequence: TGTGCCAGCTGTGGTCCCATTTCCTACAATGAGCAGTTCTTC.

The chain joins TRBV5-1 to TRBJ2-3, with D possibly being TRBD1 or TRBD2 (5 bases each). V was clipped by 1 base and J by 11 bases, with 17 bases between them. Germline CDR1 is SGHRS and CDR2 is YFSETQ. CDR3 length: 14 residues. The CDR3 region is CASSLTSLGAEQYF. In DNA form, the CDR3 reads TGCGCCAGCAGCTTGACTAGTTTAGGGGCTGAGCAGTATTTT.

This clonotype has a handful of counts. The chain is built from TRBV20-1 and TRBJ2-6; D uncertain. Germline V gene lookup returns CDR1 DFQATT and CDR2 SNEGSKA (reference sequence). The CDR3 runs 14 residues. Trimming cost V 6 bases and J 0 bases, with 9 bases left between them. The CDR3 DNA reads as TGCAGTGCCGACCGGGCCTCTGGGGCCAACGTCCTGACTTTC. Its protein is CSADRASGANVLTF.

This clonotype was observed once. The junction departs from the called germline gene at one end, perhaps through a read error. The chain couples TRBV28 to TRBJ1-2, with D possibly TRBD1 on 5 matching bases. This CDR3 comprises 15 residues. Looked up from germline, CDR1 is MDHEN and CDR2 is SYDVKM. The CDR3 loop reads CASSHARDSNYGHTF. CDR3 DNA sequence: TGTGCCAGCAGCCACGCTCGGGACTCAAACTATGGCCACACCTTC.

CDR3 coding DNA: TGCGCCAGCAGCCCGGGACAGGGGTTGACAGATACGCAGTATTTT. Translating it yields CASSPGQGLTDTQYF. V is TRBV4-1 and J is TRBJ2-3; TRBD1 agrees at 10 bases. V trimming: 4 bases; J trimming: 3 bases; junction bases outside the gene matches: 4. Germline V gene sequence: CDR1 MGHRA, CDR2 YSYEKL. This CDR3 is 15 amino acids long.

The chain is built from TRBV2 and TRBJ2-4; 10 bases are shared with TRBD2. The closer fit of TRBJ2-5 to the DNA end suggests the J call may be wrong. Germline V lookup: CDR1 SNHLY, CDR2 FYNNEI. The CDR3 contains 16 residues. The CDR3 loop reads CAGEGLGLAEQETQYF. The CDR3 coding sequence is TGTGCCGGCGAGGGGCTCGGACTAGCGGAACAAGAGACCCAGTACTTC.

This clonotype was counted between two and nine times. V is TRBV7-3 and J is TRBJ1-6; D not certain. This CDR3 is 14 amino acids long. Germline V CDR1 and CDR2: SGHTA, FQGTGA. V was pared by 3 bases and J by 10 bases, with 13 bases between. The DNA of the CDR3 is TGTGCCAGCAGCTTGAGGCGAGGGCAGTCACCCCTCCACTTT. Translation gives CASSLRRGQSPLHF. Together with reference TRBV7-3 and TRBJ1-6, the CDR3 gives the full variable domain: GAGVSQTPSNKVTEKGKYVELRCDPISGHTALYWYRQSLGQGPEFLIYFQGTGAADDSGLPNDRFFAVRPEGSVSTLKIQRTERGDSAVYLCASSLRRGQSPLHFGNGTRLTVT.

The rearrangement uses TRBV7-9 and TRBJ2-3; D is undetermined. CDR3 length equals 15 residues. Trimming removed 3 bases from V and 2 bases from J, with 12 bases in between. Germline lookup yields CDR1 SEHNR and CDR2 FQNEAQ (reference sequence). CDR3 in amino acids: CASSLGRTFTDTQYF. In nucleotides, the CDR3 is TGTGCCAGCAGCTTGGGCAGGACCTTCACAGATACGCAGTATTTT.

This clonotype was counted a few times. The chain employs TRBV3-1 and TRBJ1-1, with 7 bases lining up with TRBD1. The germline CDR1 and CDR2 sequences are LGHDT and YNNKEL (reference sequence). This CDR3 has 14 amino acids. Germline trimming cut 1 base from V and 4 bases from J; bases unmatched to any gene: 3. For the CDR3, the DNA is TGTGCCAGCAGCCAAGCTCAGGGGGGCACTGAAGCTTTCTTT. It is translated as CASSQAQGGTEAFF.

The chain recombines TRBV20-1 with TRBJ2-3; D is unresolved. Germline V gene lookup returns CDR1 DFQATT and CDR2 SNEGSKA (reference sequence). V was clipped by 0 bases and J by 0 bases, with 7 bases between them. This CDR3 contains 14 residues. The CDR3 DNA is TGCAGTGCTAGAGATATTGGCAGCACAGATACGCAGTATTTT. This gives the protein CSARDIGSTDTQYF.

In its sample, this clonotype was seen many times. CDR3 amino acids: CASSLGMTSGGAKNIQYF. The CDR3 bases are TGTGCCAGCAGTTTAGGAATGACTAGCGGGGGGGCGAAAAACATTCAGTACTTC. The V gene is TRBV12-3 or TRBV12-4, the J gene TRBJ2-4, with 14 bases matching TRBD2. The CDR3 covers 18 residues. V was clipped by 1 base and J by 4 bases; unmatched bases: 6.